This T cell receptor (beta chain) was captured by sequencing in a study of cytomegalovirus exposure and HLA in healthy donors. The CDR3 runs 15 residues. V trimming: 3 bases; J trimming: 7 bases; junction bases outside the gene matches: 7. In germline, CDR1 is MGHRA, CDR2 YSYEKL. Libraries were prepared by immunoSEQ multiplex PCR; TCRdb keeps only in-frame clonotypes and omits some of them. Among about 130,000 clones, approximately 90% were seen once, and the ten largest hold about 6.7%. The clonotype comes from a woman aged 25 to 39 in good health and CMV-seropositive. The chain links TRBV4-1 to TRBJ1-2, with 11 bases that match TRBD1. Sequenced input: PBMCs. CDR3 in amino acids: CASSQGDRGVRGYTF. As DNA, the CDR3 is TGCGCCAGCAGCCAGGGGGACAGGGGGGTGCGTGGCTACACCTTC.